A selection of T cell receptor beta chains follows, all from one sample in a study of blood T cells in healthy people across ages. Via MiXCR, TCRdb re-called the 5' RACE reads, giving one row per CDR3 protein. The table has 850,000 to 950,000 distinct CDR3 sequences, about 30% seen once. The sequenced sample was blood. The receptors were sampled from a woman of 80 years or more in good health. Both conserved end residues are trimmed from each CDR3. D genes are given only for firm matches.

J gene: TRBJ2-3
D gene: TRBD1
V gene: TRBV5-1
CDR3 protein: ASSPPGQSTDTQY

J gene: TRBJ2-1
D gene: TRBD1
V gene: TRBV5-1
CDR3 protein: ASSLGPPGQGVGEQF

J gene: TRBJ1-6
D gene: TRBD1
V gene: TRBV30
CDR3 protein: AWRGQGMNSPLH

J gene: TRBJ1-2
D gene: -
V gene: TRBV7-9
CDR3 protein: ASSIESGAIERPAGYT

J gene: TRBJ1-1
D gene: TRBD1
V gene: TRBV11-2
CDR3 protein: ASSSMGQLNTEAF

J gene: TRBJ2-7
D gene: -
V gene: TRBV20-1
CDR3 protein: SASLAGRSYEQY

J gene: TRBJ1-6
D gene: -
V gene: TRBV25-1
CDR3 protein: ASSPGISYNSPLH

J gene: TRBJ2-5
D gene: TRBD2
V gene: TRBV7-2
CDR3 protein: ASSSAGGGETQY

J gene: TRBJ2-7
D gene: TRBD2
V gene: TRBV5-1
CDR3 protein: ASSLEGGAYNEQY

J gene: TRBJ2-5
D gene: TRBD1
V gene: TRBV24-1
CDR3 protein: ATSHRDRGMEETQY

J gene: TRBJ1-1
D gene: -
V gene: TRBV19
CDR3 protein: ASSKTIEAF

J gene: TRBJ1-2
D gene: -
V gene: TRBV5-1
CDR3 protein: ASSFEIRDTYGYT

J gene: TRBJ2-2
D gene: TRBD2
V gene: TRBV6-1
CDR3 protein: ASTLGTSGGPAGERF

J gene: TRBJ2-7
D gene: -
V gene: TRBV27
CDR3 protein: ASRGPGGPYNEQY

J gene: TRBJ2-3
D gene: TRBD2
V gene: TRBV2
CDR3 protein: ASSVTGGQGDTQY

J gene: TRBJ2-5
D gene: -
V gene: TRBV3-1
CDR3 protein: ASNQSATQY

J gene: TRBJ1-2
D gene: -
V gene: TRBV7-2
CDR3 protein: ASSLNPGAGRNGYT

J gene: TRBJ2-5
D gene: -
V gene: TRBV4-3
CDR3 protein: ASSLPSGSYQETQY

J gene: TRBJ1-2
D gene: -
V gene: TRBV25-1
CDR3 protein: ASSTRRHGYT

J gene: TRBJ2-5
D gene: -
V gene: TRBV14
CDR3 protein: ASSLGTEETQY

J gene: TRBJ2-1
D gene: -
V gene: TRBV7-9
CDR3 protein: ASSLRATGQGLRNEQF

J gene: TRBJ1-6
D gene: -
V gene: TRBV27
CDR3 protein: ASRFRSLNSPLH

J gene: -
D gene: TRBD2
V gene: TRBV20-1
CDR3 protein: SARAGGRDYEQY

J gene: TRBJ1-2
D gene: -
V gene: TRBV7-8
CDR3 protein: ASSLAGASYGYT

J gene: TRBJ1-1
D gene: -
V gene: TRBV2
CDR3 protein: ASSHQGLNTEAF

J gene: TRBJ2-5
D gene: -
V gene: TRBV27
CDR3 protein: ASTAFGTGQETQY

J gene: TRBJ2-7
D gene: -
V gene: TRBV29-1
CDR3 protein: SVERSRGYEQY

J gene: TRBJ2-1
D gene: -
V gene: TRBV6-2/TRBV6-3
CDR3 protein: ASSYSSSGMKDEQF

J gene: TRBJ1-2
D gene: TRBD1
V gene: TRBV28
CDR3 protein: ASGSGTVIYGYT

J gene: TRBJ1-2
D gene: -
V gene: TRBV11-1
CDR3 protein: ASSQLNAVYGYT

J gene: TRBJ1-1
D gene: -
V gene: TRBV4-1
CDR3 protein: ASSQDQRTEAF

J gene: TRBJ2-5
D gene: -
V gene: TRBV6-2/TRBV6-3
CDR3 protein: ASSYGGAQETQY

J gene: TRBJ1-5
D gene: -
V gene: TRBV6-5
CDR3 protein: ASSRTYNGPQH